This T cell receptor beta chain was obtained from a study of Ad26.COV2.S vaccination and SARS-CoV-2 variants. Notes on the study in general: Vaccine recipients showed a spike-specific TCR breadth that was higher than in placebo recipients.

This clone was seen only a few times. Antigen specificity is unknown. Relative to the germline gene, one junction end is altered; a read error may explain this. The CDR3 runs to 13 residues. CDR1 and CDR2 from the germline V gene are SGHTA and FQGNSA. Treatment defined: some 20 received Ad26.COV2.S at low or high dose, single or two shots; about 5 received placebo; per-sample allocation not given. At day 63 after the first vaccine or placebo injection, samples were drawn. Vaccine was an Ad26 vector expressing Wuhan-strain SARS-CoV-2 spike. Measured with immunoSEQ multiplex PCR; TCRdb has only the in-frame clones, and not every one. Seen here are approximately 410,000 clones, about 90% observed once, and the top ten hold 1.5% to 2%.

Here the sequenced sample was peripheral blood, taken in a trial of Ad26.COV2.S vaccine versus placebo. This TCR was sampled from a person between 18 and 65 years old who received the Ad26.COV2.S COVID-19 vaccine or a placebo. This chain connects TRBV7-2 to TRBJ2-1; D is perhaps TRBD1 (5 bases). The CDR3 sequence: CASRLGQSTEQFF. The CDR3 DNA reads as TGTGCCAGCAGATTAGGACAATCTACTGAGCAGTTCTTC.